This note documents a single T cell receptor (beta chain) sequence. As yet, its antigen is unknown. This sample was included in a study of cytomegalovirus exposure and HLA in healthy donors. Looking at the study overall: Roughly 80 million unique TCRs from HLA-typed donors made up an early data release.

Germline V gene lookup returns CDR1 SGDLS and CDR2 YYNGEE. After removal of 4 bases from V and 2 bases from J, the junction contained 11 bases not matched to a gene. The length of the CDR3 is 16 residues. The PCR had 60 Vbeta and 13 Jbeta primers. Here immunoSEQ multiplex PCR was the method, and the copy in TCRdb shows in-frame clones only, minus some. The sample comprises about 130,000 clones, 65% to 75% of which are singletons, and almost 6% rests with the top ten. Study-level findings and limits: 164 TCR beta chains were listed as cytomegalovirus-associated. A later analysis linked a missense DCLRE1C variant to TCR beta V- and J-gene trimming.

Input material: PBMCs. The rearrangement links TRBV9 to TRBJ2-5, with TRBD1 matching over 7 bases. The receptor's source is a woman aged 50 to 60 in good health and CMV-seropositive. CDR3 residues: CASSTPRTGGQETQYF. CDR3 in DNA: TGTGCCAGCAGCACACCCCGGACAGGCGGACAAGAGACCCAGTACTTC.